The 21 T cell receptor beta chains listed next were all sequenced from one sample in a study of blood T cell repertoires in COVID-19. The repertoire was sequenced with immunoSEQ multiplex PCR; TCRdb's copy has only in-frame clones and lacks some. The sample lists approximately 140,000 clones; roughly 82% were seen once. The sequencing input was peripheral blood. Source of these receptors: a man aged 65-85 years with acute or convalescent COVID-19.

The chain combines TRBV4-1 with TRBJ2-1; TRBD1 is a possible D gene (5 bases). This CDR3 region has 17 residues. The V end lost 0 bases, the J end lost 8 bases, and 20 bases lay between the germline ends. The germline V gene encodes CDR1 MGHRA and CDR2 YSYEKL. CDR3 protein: CASSQEAALRQGHEQFF. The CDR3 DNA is TGCGCCAGCAGCCAAGAAGCCGCCCTTCGGCAGGGCCATGAGCAGTTCTTC.

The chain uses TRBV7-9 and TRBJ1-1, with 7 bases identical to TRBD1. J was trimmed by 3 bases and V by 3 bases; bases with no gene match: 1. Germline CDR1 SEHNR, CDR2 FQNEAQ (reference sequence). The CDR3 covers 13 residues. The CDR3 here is CASSLGQHTEAFF. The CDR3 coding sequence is TGTGCCAGCAGCTTGGGACAGCACACTGAAGCTTTCTTT. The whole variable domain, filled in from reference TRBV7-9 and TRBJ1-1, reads DTGVSQNPRHKITKRGQNVTFRCDPISEHNRLYWYRQTLGQGPEFLTYFQNEAQLEKSRLLSDRFSAERPKGSFSTLEIQRTEQGDSAMYLCASSLGQHTEAFFGQGTRLTVV.

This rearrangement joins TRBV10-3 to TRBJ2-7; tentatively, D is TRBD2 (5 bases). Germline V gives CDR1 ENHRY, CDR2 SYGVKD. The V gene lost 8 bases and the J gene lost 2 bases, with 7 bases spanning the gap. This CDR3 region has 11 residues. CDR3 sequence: CAIGETYEQYF. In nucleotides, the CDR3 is TGTGCCATCGGGGAGACCTACGAGCAGTACTTC.

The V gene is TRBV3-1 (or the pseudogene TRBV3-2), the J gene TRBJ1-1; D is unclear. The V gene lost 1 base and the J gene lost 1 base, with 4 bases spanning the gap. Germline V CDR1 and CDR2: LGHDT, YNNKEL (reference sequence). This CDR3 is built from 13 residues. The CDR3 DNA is TGTGCCAGCAGCCAAGTATCGAACACTGAAGCTTTCTTT. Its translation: CASSQVSNTEAFF.

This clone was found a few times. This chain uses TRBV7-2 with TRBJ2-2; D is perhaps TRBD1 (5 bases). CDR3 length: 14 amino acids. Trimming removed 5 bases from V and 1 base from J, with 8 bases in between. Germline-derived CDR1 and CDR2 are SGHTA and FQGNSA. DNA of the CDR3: TGTGCCAGCAGCCCGCAGGGGAACACCGGGGAGCTGTTTTTT. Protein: CASSPQGNTGELFF.

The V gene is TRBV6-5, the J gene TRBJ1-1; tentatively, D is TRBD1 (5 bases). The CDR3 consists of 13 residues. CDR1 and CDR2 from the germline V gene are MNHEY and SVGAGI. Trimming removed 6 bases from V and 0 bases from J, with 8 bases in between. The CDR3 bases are TGTGCCAGCAGCCTGACAGTGAACACTGAAGCTTTCTTT. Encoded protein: CASSLTVNTEAFF.

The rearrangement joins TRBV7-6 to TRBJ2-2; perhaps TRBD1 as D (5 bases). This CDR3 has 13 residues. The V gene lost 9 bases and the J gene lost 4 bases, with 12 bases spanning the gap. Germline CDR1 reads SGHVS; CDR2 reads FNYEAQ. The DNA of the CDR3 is TGTGCCAGTTCACGGACACCCACCGGGGAGCTGTTTTTT. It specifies CASSRTPTGELFF.

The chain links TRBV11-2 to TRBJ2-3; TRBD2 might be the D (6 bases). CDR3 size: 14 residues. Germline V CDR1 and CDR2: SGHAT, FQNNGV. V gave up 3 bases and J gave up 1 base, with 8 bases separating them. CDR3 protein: CASSLTRGTDTQYF. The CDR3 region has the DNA TGTGCCAGCAGCTTGACTAGAGGCACAGATACGCAGTATTTT.

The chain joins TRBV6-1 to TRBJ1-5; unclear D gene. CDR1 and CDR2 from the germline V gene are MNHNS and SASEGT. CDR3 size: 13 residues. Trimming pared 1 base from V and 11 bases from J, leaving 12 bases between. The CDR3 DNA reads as TGTGCCAGCAGTGAAGTGGGAGAAGGCGCCCAGCATTTT. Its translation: CASSEVGEGAQHF.

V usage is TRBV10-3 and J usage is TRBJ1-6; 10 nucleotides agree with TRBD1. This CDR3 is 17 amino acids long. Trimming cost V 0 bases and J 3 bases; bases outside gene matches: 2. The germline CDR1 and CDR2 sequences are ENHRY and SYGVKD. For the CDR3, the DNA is TGTGCCATCAGTGAGTCGACAGGGGGCTTCTATAATTCACCCCTCCACTTT. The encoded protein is CAISESTGGFYNSPLHF.

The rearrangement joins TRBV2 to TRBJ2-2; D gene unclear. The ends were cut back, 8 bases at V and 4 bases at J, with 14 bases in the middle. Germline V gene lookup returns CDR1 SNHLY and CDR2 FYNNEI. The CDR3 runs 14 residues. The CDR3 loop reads CASLATQVTGELFF. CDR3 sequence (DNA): TGTGCCAGCTTAGCCACCCAAGTCACCGGGGAGCTGTTTTTT.

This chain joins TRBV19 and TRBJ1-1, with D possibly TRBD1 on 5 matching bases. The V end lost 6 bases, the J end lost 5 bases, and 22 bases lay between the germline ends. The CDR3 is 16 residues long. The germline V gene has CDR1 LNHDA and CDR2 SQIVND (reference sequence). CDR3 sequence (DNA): TGTGCCAGTAGCCCCTCAGGATGGGGCGGCGGTACTGAAGCTTTCTTT. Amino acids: CASSPSGWGGGTEAFF.

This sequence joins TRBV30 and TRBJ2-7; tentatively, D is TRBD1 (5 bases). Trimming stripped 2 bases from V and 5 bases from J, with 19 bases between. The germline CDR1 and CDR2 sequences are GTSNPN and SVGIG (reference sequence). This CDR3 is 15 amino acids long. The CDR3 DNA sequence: TGTGCCTGGAGTACGTCGGTAGGGGCTCTCGACGAGCAGTACTTC. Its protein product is CAWSTSVGALDEQYF.

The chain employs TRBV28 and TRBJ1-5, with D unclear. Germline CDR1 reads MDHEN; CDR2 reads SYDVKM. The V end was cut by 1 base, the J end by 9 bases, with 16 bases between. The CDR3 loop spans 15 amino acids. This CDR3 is CASSLFRSGLGPQHF. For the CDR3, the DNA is TGTGCCAGCAGTTTATTCAGGAGCGGTCTAGGGCCCCAGCATTTT.

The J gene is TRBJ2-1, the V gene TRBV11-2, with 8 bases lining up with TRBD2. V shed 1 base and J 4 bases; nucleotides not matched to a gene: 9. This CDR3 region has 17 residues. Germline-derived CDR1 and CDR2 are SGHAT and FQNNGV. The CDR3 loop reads CASSLGQGGGRYNEQFF. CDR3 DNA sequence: TGTGCCAGCAGCTTAGGGCAAGGCGGGGGGCGATACAATGAGCAGTTCTTC.

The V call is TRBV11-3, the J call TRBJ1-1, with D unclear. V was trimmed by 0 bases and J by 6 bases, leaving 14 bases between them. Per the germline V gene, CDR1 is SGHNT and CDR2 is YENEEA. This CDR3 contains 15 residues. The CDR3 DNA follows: TGTGCCAGCAGCTTAGAAAGTTCGGGTAATGCTGAAGCTTTCTTT. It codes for CASSLESSGNAEAFF.

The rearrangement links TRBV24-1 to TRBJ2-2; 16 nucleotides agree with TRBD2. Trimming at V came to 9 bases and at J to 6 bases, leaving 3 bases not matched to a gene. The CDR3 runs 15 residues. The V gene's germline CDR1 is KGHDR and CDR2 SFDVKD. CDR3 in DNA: TGTGCCACCGGGACTAGCGGGGGGGCCTCCGGGGAGCTGTTTTTT. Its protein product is CATGTSGGASGELFF.

CDR3 sequence reads: CASSTSWAQSDQETQYF. The CDR3 coding sequence is TGTGCCAGCAGCACATCATGGGCCCAGTCGGACCAAGAGACCCAGTACTTC. The chain recombines TRBV28 with TRBJ2-5; D remains unclear. This CDR3 region has 17 residues. The V end lost 6 bases, the J end lost 0 bases, and 20 bases lay between the germline ends. The germline V gene encodes CDR1 MDHEN and CDR2 SYDVKM.

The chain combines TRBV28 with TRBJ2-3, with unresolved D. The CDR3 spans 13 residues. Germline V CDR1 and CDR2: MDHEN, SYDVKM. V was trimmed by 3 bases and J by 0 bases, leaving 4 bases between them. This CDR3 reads CASSFASTDTQYF. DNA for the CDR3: TGTGCCAGCAGTTTTGCGAGCACAGATACGCAGTATTTT. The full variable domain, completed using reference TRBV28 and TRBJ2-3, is DVKVTQSSRYLVKRTGEKVFLECVQDMDHENMFWYRQDPGLGLRLIYFSYDVKMKEKGDIPEGYSVSREKKERFSLILESASTNQTSMYLCASSFASTDTQYFGPGTRLTVL.

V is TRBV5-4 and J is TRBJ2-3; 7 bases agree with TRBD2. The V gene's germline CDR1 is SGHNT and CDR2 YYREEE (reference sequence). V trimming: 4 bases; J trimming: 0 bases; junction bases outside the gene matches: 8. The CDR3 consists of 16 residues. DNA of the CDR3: TGTGCCAGCAGCCCTGATGGGGGGGTGAGCACAGATACGCAGTATTTT. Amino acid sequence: CASSPDGGVSTDTQYF.

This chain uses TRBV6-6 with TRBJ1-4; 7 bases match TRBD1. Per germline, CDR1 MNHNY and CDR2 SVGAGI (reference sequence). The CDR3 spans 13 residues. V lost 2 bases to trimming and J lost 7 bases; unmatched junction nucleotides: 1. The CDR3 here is CASSYRQGEKLFF. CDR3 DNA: TGTGCCAGCAGTTACCGACAGGGTGAAAAACTGTTTTTT.